These 7 T cell receptor beta chains were all obtained from the same sample, sequenced in a study of blood T cells in healthy people across ages. For the second PCR, which ran for about 6 to 11 cycles, a sample-barcoded 5' primer and a J-beta primer mix were used. TCRdb re-analysed the 5' RACE reads in MiXCR, keeping a single row per CDR3 protein. The table includes around 1,800,000 distinct CDR3 sequences, 30% to 40% detected once. Sequenced sample: blood. The receptors shown here come from a human donor in good health.

The chain has TRBV7-9 and TRBJ2-7, with a tentative D call TRBD1 (6 bases). The CDR3 spans 15 residues. Germline V gene data show CDR1 as SEHNR and CDR2 as FQNEAQ (reference sequence). Deletions cut 1 base from V and 2 bases from J, with 12 bases between. CDR3 in DNA: TGTGCCAGCAGCTTAGTGGCAGGGGTAACCTACGAGCAGTACTTC. Translation: CASSLVAGVTYEQYF.

This clonotype was found a few times. CDR3 in amino acids: CAISGYGTDNEQFF. The CDR3 DNA reads as TGTGCCATCAGTGGCTACGGGACTGACAATGAGCAGTTCTTC. This chain joins TRBV10-3 and TRBJ2-1; TRBD2 might be the D (6 bases). Germline CDR1 and CDR2: ENHRY and SYGVKD. The CDR3 is made up of 14 amino acids. V lost 4 bases and J 5 bases, leaving 12 bases between the germline ends.

The chain combines TRBV5-1 with TRBJ1-1; possible D gene TRBD1, 5 bases. This CDR3 comprises 14 residues. V lost 5 bases and J lost 5, with 16 bases in between. Per the germline V gene, CDR1 is SGHRS and CDR2 is YFSETQ. The CDR3 loop is CASSALGLGTEAFF. CDR3 in DNA: TGCGCCAGCAGTGCCCTGGGGCTTGGGACTGAAGCTTTCTTT.

CDR3 coding DNA: TGTGCCAGCAGTTTTAGGCCTCCGGAGACCCAGTACTTC. This gives the protein CASSFRPPETQYF. The chain joins TRBV27 to TRBJ2-5; unclear D gene. CDR1 and CDR2 from the germline V gene are MNHEY and SMNVEV (reference sequence). The CDR3 has 13 amino acids. V was trimmed by 3 bases and J by 5 bases, leaving 10 bases between them.

This clonotype was recorded a few times. The chain joins TRBV4-3 to TRBJ2-1, with D perhaps TRBD1 (6 bases). The CDR3 consists of 15 residues. Trimming cost V 0 bases and J 6 bases, with 12 bases left between them. Germline V gene sequence: CDR1 LGHNA, CDR2 YSLEER. The CDR3 nucleotides read TGCGCCAGCAGCCAAGATTACAGGGCCCCCAATGAGCAGTTCTTC. This translates into CASSQDYRAPNEQFF.

The chain recombines TRBV20-1 with TRBJ2-3; 12 bases agree with TRBD2. J gave up 5 bases and V 2 bases, and 5 bases lay outside the gene matches. The CDR3 loop spans 15 amino acids. The germline V gene encodes CDR1 DFQATT and CDR2 SNEGSKA (reference sequence). CDR3 protein: CSARHPSGGVDTQYF. DNA of the CDR3: TGCAGTGCTAGACATCCTAGCGGGGGGGTAGATACGCAGTATTTT.

This rearrangement joins TRBV3-1 to TRBJ2-7; D is unresolved. CDR1 is LGHDT and CDR2 is YNNKEL in the germline V gene (reference sequence). Trimming left V 1 base short and J 7 bases short, with 14 bases between. This CDR3 has 14 amino acids. The chain's CDR3 is CASSQGNRVWEQYF. The CDR3 nucleotides read TGTGCCAGCAGCCAAGGAAACCGGGTGTGGGAGCAGTACTTC.